Listed below are T cell receptor beta chains from one sample, sequenced in a study of CD8 T cells in Susac syndrome. TCRdb used MiXCR to reprocess the immunoSEQ multiplex PCR reads, holding one entry per CDR3 protein. The sample lists some 450,000 distinct CDR3 sequences; 75% to 90% were seen once. The sample consisted of CD8+ T cells from PBMCs. Every receptor here comes from a human donor with multiple sclerosis. Each CDR3 is given with its conserved first and last residue. Fields, in order: clone size, D gene, J gene, CDR3 length, V gene, CDR3 protein, CDR3 DNA. D genes are given only for firm matches. Clone sizes are given selectively: once, few, many, or a class where the clone is expanded.

-	-	TRBJ2-1	15	TRBV30	CAWTGVGNLYNEQFF	TGTGCCTGGACGGGGGTCGGGAATCTCTACAATGAGCAGTTCTTC
-	-	TRBJ1-1	13	TRBV5-1	CASRVGIGAEAFF	TGCGCCAGCAGGGTAGGGATCGGCGCTGAAGCTTTCTTT
-	-	TRBJ2-6	18	TRBV4-1	CASSQDGLRGGRANVLTF	TGCGCCAGCAGCCAAGACGGGCTCCGAGGCGGCCGGGCCAACGTCCTGACTTTC
few	TRBD1	TRBJ2-2	14	TRBV6-1	CASSPGQGSGELFF	TGTGCCAGCAGCCCGGGACAGGGCTCCGGGGAGCTGTTTTTT
-	-	TRBJ1-1	11	TRBV6-1	CASLEGTEAFF	TGTGCCAGTCTAGAGGGCACTGAAGCTTTCTTT
-	-	TRBJ2-1	14	TRBV12-3/TRBV12-4	CASSFTASYNEQFF	TGTGCCAGCAGTTTTACGGCGTCCTACAATGAGCAGTTCTTC
-	-	TRBJ2-1	16	TRBV29-1	CSVDTRGAGFGNEQFF	TGCAGCGTCGATACGAGGGGGGCAGGGTTCGGCAATGAGCAGTTCTTC
-	-	TRBJ1-1	16	TRBV4-1	CASSQGAGRGDTEAFF	TGCGCCAGCAGCCAAGGGGCCGGGAGGGGGGACACTGAAGCTTTCTTT
-	TRBD1	TRBJ2-2	16	TRBV25-1	CASSEWTGMNTGELFF	TGTGCCAGCAGTGAATGGACAGGGATGAACACCGGGGAGCTGTTTTTT
-	TRBD1	TRBJ1-5	14	TRBV7-9	CASSPTGLNQPQHF	TGTGCCAGCAGCCCGACAGGGCTGAATCAGCCCCAGCATTTT
-	TRBD2	TRBJ2-7	15	TRBV4-1	CASSQSAGAYYEQYF	TGCGCCAGCAGCCAGTCAGCGGGAGCGTACTACGAGCAGTACTTC
-	-	TRBJ2-1	15	TRBV9	CASSVFQSSYNEQFF	TGTGCCAGCAGCGTTTTTCAGAGCTCCTACAATGAGCAGTTCTTC
-	TRBD1	TRBJ2-1	15	TRBV5-4	CASSLEDRARGEQFF	TGTGCCAGCAGCTTGGAGGACAGGGCGAGAGGTGAGCAGTTCTTC
-	TRBD1	TRBJ2-5	14	TRBV23-1	CASSRSGGSETQYF	TGCGCCAGCAGTCGATCAGGGGGCAGTGAGACCCAGTACTTC
-	-	TRBJ2-7	15	TRBV25-1	CASSGRGQSSYEQYF	TGTGCCAGCAGTGGTCGCGGCCAGAGCTCCTACGAGCAGTACTTC
-	-	TRBJ2-5	12	TRBV3-1	CASEAMQETQYF	TGTGCCAGCGAGGCCATGCAAGAGACCCAGTACTTC
-	-	TRBJ2-1	16	TRBV20-1	CSATPKVEGWYNEQFF	TGCAGTGCTACACCGAAAGTAGAGGGTTGGTACAATGAGCAGTTCTTC
-	TRBD2	TRBJ2-7	14	TRBV29-1	CSGISGSIPYEQYF	TGCAGCGGGATCAGCGGGAGCATCCCCTACGAGCAGTACTTC
few	-	TRBJ2-1	15	TRBV6-1	CASRGDISSYNEQFF	TGTGCCAGCCGTGGAGACATAAGCTCCTACAATGAGCAGTTCTTC
-	-	TRBJ2-2	13	TRBV7-9	CASSLDPYGELFF	TGTGCCAGCAGCTTAGACCCATACGGGGAGCTGTTTTTT
-	-	TRBJ1-1	15	TRBV5-1	CASSLAQGRRTEAFF	TGCGCCAGCAGCTTGGCCCAGGGGCGGAGAACTGAAGCTTTCTTT
-	-	TRBJ1-1	14	TRBV5-1	CASSQGHGNTEAFF	TGCGCCAGCAGCCAGGGACATGGGAACACTGAAGCTTTCTTT
once	-	TRBJ1-3	20	TRBV3-1	CASSQDIWVGNDEPGNTIYF	TGTGCCAGCAGCCAAGATATCTGGGTAGGGAATGATGAGCCTGGAAACACCATATATTTT
once	-	TRBJ2-7	14	TRBV27	CASSLFSSSYEQYF	TGTGCCAGCAGTTTATTCTCCAGCTCCTACGAGCAGTACTTC
-	-	TRBJ1-4	15	TRBV4-1	CASSQDRVTNEKLFF	TGCGCCAGCAGCCAAGATAGGGTGACTAATGAAAAACTGTTTTTT
-	-	TRBJ2-1	17	TRBV19	CASSIVAALPPYNEQFF	TGTGCCAGTAGTATCGTGGCCGCGCTCCCGCCATACAATGAGCAGTTCTTC
-	-	TRBJ2-1	17	TRBV4-2	CASSQDQGRLAPNEQFF	TGTGCCAGCAGCCAAGATCAGGGTCGGCTAGCGCCCAATGAGCAGTTCTTC
once	-	TRBJ2-1	14	TRBV7-9	CASSPTQGWNEQFF	TGTGCCAGCAGCCCGACACAGGGCTGGAATGAGCAGTTCTTC
-	-	TRBJ2-7	13	TRBV30	CAWAGTPSYEQYF	TGTGCCTGGGCCGGGACACCCTCCTACGAGCAGTACTTC
-	-	TRBJ2-2	15	TRBV12-3/TRBV12-4	CASRPGTKNTGELFF	TGTGCCAGCCGCCCGGGGACAAAAAACACCGGGGAGCTGTTTTTT
-	TRBD1	TRBJ1-2	15	TRBV27	CASSQDRGVFSGYTF	TGTGCCAGCAGTCAGGACAGGGGGGTGTTCTCGGGCTACACCTTC
-	TRBD1	TRBJ2-2	19	TRBV5-4	CASSPPGTGEAANTGELFF	TGTGCCAGCAGCCCCCCTGGGACAGGGGAGGCCGCGAACACCGGGGAGCTGTTTTTT
-	-	TRBJ2-4	13	TRBV6-5	CASSYAADYGWRF	TGTGCCAGCAGTTATGCTGCGGATTACGGTTGGAGGTTC
-	-	TRBJ1-5	16	TRBV24-1	CATNPRGFPSNQPQHF	TGTGCCACCAACCCGCGGGGGTTCCCTAGCAATCAGCCCCAGCATTTT
-	TRBD1	TRBJ2-7	14	TRBV5-1	CASSLEGTGGRRSF	TGCGCCAGCAGCCTGGAGGGGACAGGGGGCCGCAGGAGCTTC
-	-	TRBJ1-2	13	TRBV2	CASSEVGHYGYTF	TGTGCCAGCAGTGAAGTAGGCCACTATGGCTACACCTTC
-	-	TRBJ2-7	14	TRBV12-3/TRBV12-4	CASSLIGGGYEQYF	TGTGCCAGCAGTTTAATCGGGGGAGGTTACGAGCAGTACTTC
-	-	TRBJ2-7	14	TRBV2	CASSAVERHYEQYF	TGTGCCAGCAGCGCCGTAGAGAGACACTACGAGCAGTACTTC
-	TRBD1	TRBJ1-1	15	TRBV10-3	CAISGGDRTNTEAFF	TGTGCCATCAGTGGGGGGGACAGAACGAACACTGAAGCTTTCTTT
-	-	TRBJ1-5	15	TRBV15	CATSDQMGFNQPQHF	TGTGCCACCAGCGATCAAATGGGGTTCAATCAGCCCCAGCATTTT
-	-	TRBJ1-4	12	TRBV30	CAWEGEDEKLFF	TGTGCCTGGGAGGGGGAAGATGAAAAACTGTTTTTT
-	TRBD1	TRBJ2-5	14	TRBV4-1	CASSHGQGWETQYF	TGCGCCAGCAGCCACGGACAGGGTTGGGAGACCCAGTACTTC
-	-	TRBJ1-1	13	TRBV30	CAWRGVALNEAFF	TGTGCCTGGAGAGGGGTGGCCTTAAATGAAGCTTTCTTT
-	-	TRBJ1-4	15	TRBV19	CASSTPGRVNEKLFF	TGTGCCAGTAGTACTCCGGGACGGGTTAATGAAAAACTGTTTTTT
-	-	TRBJ1-2	14	TRBV4-1	CASSQEGASDGYTF	TGCGCCAGCAGCCAAGAAGGGGCCTCCGATGGCTACACCTTC